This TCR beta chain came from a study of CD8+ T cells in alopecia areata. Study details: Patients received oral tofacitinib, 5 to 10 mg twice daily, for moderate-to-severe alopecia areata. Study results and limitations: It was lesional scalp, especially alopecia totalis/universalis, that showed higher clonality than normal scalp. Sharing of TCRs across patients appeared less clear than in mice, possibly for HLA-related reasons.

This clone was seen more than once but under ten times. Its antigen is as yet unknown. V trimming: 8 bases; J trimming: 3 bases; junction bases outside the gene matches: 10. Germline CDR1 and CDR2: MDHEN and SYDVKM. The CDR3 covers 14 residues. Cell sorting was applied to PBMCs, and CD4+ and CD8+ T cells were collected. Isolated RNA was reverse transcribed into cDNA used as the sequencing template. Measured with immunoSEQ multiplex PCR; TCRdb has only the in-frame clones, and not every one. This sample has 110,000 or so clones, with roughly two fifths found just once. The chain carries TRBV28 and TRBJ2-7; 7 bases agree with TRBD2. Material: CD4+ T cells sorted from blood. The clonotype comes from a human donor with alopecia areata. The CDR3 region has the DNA TGTGCCAGCGGGAACCCTGGCGGGGGCTACGAGCAGTACTTC. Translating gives CASGNPGGGYEQYF. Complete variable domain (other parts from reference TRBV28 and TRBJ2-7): DVKVTQSSRYLVKRTGEKVFLECVQDMDHENMFWYRQDPGLGLRLIYFSYDVKMKEKGDIPEGYSVSREKKERFSLILESASTNQTSMYLCASGNPGGGYEQYFGPGTRLTVT.